This T cell receptor (beta chain) is from a study of blood T cell repertoires in COVID-19. Overall study context: There were acute and convalescent COVID-19 samples, and they came from the United States, Italy and Spain. Sources were T cells, B-cell-depleted T cells, or PBMCs; the material itself was cDNA or gDNA.

Authors' methods: Cell counts per sample came from amplifying reference gene primers. Here immunoSEQ multiplex PCR was the method, and the copy in TCRdb shows in-frame clones only, minus some. Clonal size and the V and J genes are those of that table, whereas D and trimming came from the DNA. The sample lists roughly 330,000 clones; roughly nine tenths were seen once. Between the trimmed V and J ends, which lost 0 bases and 3 bases, there was a span of 12 bases. The CDR3 is 15 residues long. CDR1 LGHDT and CDR2 YNNKEL come from the germline V gene (reference sequence). The sequenced sample was peripheral blood. The sequence came from a young man who had recovered from COVID-19. The chain couples TRBV3-1 (or the pseudogene TRBV3-2) to TRBJ2-7, with unresolved D. DNA of the CDR3: TGTGCCAGCAGCCAAGAAGGTTGGGCTAACTACGAGCAGTACTTC. Encoded protein: CASSQEGWANYEQYF.